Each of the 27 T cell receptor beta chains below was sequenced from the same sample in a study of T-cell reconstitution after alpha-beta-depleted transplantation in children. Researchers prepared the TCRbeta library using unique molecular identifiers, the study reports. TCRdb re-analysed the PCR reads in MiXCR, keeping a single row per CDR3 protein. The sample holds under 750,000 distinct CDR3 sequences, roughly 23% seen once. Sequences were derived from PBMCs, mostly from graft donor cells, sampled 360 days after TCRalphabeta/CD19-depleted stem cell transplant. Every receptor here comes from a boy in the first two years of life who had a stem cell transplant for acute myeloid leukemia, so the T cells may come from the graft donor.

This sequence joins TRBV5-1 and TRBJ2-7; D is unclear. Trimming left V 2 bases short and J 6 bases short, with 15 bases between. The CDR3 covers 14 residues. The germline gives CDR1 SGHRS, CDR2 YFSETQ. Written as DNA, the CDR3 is TGCGCCAGCAGCTTTAGTCGTCAAGAGAGCGAGCAGTACTTC. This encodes CASSFSRQESEQYF.

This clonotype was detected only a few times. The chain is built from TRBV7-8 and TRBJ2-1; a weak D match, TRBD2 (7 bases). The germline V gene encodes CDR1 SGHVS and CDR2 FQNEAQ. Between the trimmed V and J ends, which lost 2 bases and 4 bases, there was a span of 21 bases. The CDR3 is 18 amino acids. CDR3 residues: CASSLPDFWGGQYNEQFF. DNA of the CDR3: TGTGCCAGCAGCTTACCAGATTTTTGGGGGGGCCAGTACAATGAGCAGTTCTTC.

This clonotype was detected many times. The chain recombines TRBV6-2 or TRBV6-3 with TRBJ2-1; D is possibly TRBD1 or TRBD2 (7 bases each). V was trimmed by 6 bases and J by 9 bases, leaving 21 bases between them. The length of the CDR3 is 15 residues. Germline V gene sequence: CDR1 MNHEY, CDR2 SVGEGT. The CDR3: CASSERIGGGSEQFF. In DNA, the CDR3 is TGTGCCAGCAGCGAACGGATAGGGGGCGGGAGTGAGCAGTTCTTC.

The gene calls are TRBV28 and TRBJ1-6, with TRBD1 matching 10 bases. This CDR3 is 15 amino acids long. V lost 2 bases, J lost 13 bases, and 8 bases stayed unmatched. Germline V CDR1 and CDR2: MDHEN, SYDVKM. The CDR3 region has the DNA TGTGCCAGCAGTTTACCTAATCCGGGACAGGGGCCCCTCCACTTT. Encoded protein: CASSLPNPGQGPLHF.

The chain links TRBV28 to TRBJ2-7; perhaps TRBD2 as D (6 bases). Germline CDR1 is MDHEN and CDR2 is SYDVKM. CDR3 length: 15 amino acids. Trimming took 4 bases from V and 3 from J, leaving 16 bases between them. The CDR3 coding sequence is TGTGCCAGCAGTTCCCCAAGGGCGGGGTTCTACGAGCAGTACTTC. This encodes CASSSPRAGFYEQYF. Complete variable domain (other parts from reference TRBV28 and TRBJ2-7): DVKVTQSSRYLVKRTGEKVFLECVQDMDHENMFWYRQDPGLGLRLIYFSYDVKMKEKGDIPEGYSVSREKKERFSLILESASTNQTSMYLCASSSPRAGFYEQYFGPGTRLTVT.

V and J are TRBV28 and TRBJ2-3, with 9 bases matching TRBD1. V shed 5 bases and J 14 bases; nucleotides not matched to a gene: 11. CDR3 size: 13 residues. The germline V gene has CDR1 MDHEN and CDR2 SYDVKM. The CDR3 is CASSPPGTGNWYF. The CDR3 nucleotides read TGTGCCAGCAGTCCCCCCGGGACAGGGAATTGGTATTTT.

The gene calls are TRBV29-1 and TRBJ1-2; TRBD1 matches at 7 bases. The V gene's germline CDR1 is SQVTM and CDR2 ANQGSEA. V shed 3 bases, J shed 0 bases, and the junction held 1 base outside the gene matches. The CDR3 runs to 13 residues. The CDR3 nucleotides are TGCAGCGTTGAGACAGGGTCTAACTATGGCTACACCTTC. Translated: CSVETGSNYGYTF.

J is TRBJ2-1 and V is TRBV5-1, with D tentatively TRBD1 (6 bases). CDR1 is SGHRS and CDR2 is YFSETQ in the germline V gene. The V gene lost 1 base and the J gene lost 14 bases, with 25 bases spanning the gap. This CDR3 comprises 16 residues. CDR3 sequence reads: CASSLPRGTSREGEFF. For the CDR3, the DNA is TGCGCCAGCAGCTTGCCACGAGGGACATCTAGGGAAGGGGAGTTCTTC.

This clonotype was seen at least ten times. CDR3 loop: CASSYDRGANEKLFF. Here the CDR3 DNA reads TGTGCCAGCAGTTACGACAGGGGAGCTAATGAAAAACTGTTTTTT. The chain recombines TRBV6-5 with TRBJ1-4; 8 bases line up with TRBD1. Germline loops: CDR1 MNHEY, CDR2 SVGAGI. V lost 2 bases to trimming and J lost 3 bases; unmatched junction nucleotides: 2. The CDR3 is 15 amino acids.

Here the CDR3 reads CASAQTVSLLETQYF. Here the CDR3 DNA reads TGTGCCAGCGCTCAGACAGTGTCTCTCTTAGAGACCCAGTACTTC. The J gene is TRBJ2-5, the V gene TRBV28; TRBD1 might be the D (5 bases). The V end was cut by 8 bases, the J end by 4 bases, with 20 bases between. In germline, CDR1 is MDHEN, CDR2 SYDVKM. The CDR3 length is 15 residues. The variable domain in full, with the rest retrieved from reference TRBV28 and TRBJ2-5, is DVKVTQSSRYLVKRTGEKVFLECVQDMDHENMFWYRQDPGLGLRLIYFSYDVKMKEKGDIPEGYSVSREKKERFSLILESASTNQTSMYLCASAQTVSLLETQYFGPGTRLLVL.

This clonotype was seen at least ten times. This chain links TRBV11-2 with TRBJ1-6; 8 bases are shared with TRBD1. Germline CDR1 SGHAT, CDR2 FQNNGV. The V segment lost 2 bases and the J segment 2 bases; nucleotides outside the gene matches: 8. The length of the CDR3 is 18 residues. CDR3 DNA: TGTGCCAGCAGCTTAAGTAGAGGACAGGGACCCTATAATTCACCCCTCCACTTT. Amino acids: CASSLSRGQGPYNSPLHF. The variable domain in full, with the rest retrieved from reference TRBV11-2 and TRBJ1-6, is EAGVAQSPRYKIIEKRQSVAFWCNPISGHATLYWYQQILGQGPKLLIQFQNNGVVDDSQLPKDRFSAERLKGVDSTLKIQPAKLEDSAVYLCASSLSRGQGPYNSPLHFGNGTRLTVT.

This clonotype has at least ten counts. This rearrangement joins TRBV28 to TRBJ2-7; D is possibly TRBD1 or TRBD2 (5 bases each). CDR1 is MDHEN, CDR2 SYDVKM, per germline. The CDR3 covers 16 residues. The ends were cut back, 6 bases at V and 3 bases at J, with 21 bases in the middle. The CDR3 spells CASSSLGTASLYEQYV. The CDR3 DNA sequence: TGTGCCAGCAGCTCCCTCGGGACCGCCTCCCTCTACGAGCAGTACGTC.

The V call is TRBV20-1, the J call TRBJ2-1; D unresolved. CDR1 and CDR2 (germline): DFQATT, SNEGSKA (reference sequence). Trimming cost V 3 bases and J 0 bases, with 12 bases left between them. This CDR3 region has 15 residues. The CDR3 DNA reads TGCAGTGCTAGCCGATCGCCAAGCTCCTACAATGAGCAGTTCTTC. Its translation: CSASRSPSSYNEQFF.

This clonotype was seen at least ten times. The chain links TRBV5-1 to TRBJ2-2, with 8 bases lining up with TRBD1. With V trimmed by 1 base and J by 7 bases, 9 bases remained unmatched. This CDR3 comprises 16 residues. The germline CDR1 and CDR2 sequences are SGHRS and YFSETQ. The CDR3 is CASSLWTGTSGGELFF. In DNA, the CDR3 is TGCGCCAGCAGCTTGTGGACAGGGACTTCGGGCGGGGAGCTGTTTTTT.

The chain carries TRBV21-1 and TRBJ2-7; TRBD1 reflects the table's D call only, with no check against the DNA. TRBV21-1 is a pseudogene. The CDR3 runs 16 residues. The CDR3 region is CASSTTWDRDSYEQYV. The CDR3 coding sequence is TGTGCCAGCAGCACCACCTGGGACAGGGACTCCTACGAGCAGTACGTC.

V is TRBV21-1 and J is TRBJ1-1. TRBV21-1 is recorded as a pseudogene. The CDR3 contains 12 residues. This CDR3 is CASSISGTEAFF. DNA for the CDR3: TGTGCCAGCAGCATTTCCGGCACTGAAGCTTTCTTT.

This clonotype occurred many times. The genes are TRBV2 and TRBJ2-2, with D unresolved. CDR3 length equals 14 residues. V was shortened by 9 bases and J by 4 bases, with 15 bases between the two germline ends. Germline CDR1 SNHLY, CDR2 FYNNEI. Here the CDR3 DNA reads TGTGCCAGGACGACCTTTCCGGGCACCGGGGAGCTGTTTTTT. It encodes CARTTFPGTGELFF.

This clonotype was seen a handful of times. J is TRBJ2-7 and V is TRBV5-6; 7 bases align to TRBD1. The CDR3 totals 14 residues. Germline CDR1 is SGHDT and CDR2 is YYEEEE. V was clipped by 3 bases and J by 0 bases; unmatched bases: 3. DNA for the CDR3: TGTGCCAGCAGCTACAGGGGTAGCTCCTACGAGCAGTACGTC. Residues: CASSYRGSSYEQYV.

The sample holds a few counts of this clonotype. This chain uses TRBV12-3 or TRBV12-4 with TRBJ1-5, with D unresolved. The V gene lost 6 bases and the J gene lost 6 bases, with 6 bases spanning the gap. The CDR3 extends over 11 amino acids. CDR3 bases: TGTGCCAGCAGCGAGGGTCAGCCCCAGCATTTT. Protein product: CASSEGQPQHF.

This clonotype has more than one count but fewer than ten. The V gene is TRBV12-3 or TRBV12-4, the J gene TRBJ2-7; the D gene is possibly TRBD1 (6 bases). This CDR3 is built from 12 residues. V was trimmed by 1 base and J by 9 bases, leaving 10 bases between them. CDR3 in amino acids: CASSLGARGQYF. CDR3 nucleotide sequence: TGTGCCAGCAGTTTAGGGGCCAGGGGGCAGTACTTC.

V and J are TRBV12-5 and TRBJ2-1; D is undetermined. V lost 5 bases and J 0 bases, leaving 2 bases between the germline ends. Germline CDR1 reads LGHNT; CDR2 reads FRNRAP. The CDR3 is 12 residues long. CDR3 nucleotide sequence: TGTGCTAGTGGTCCCTCCTACAATGAGCAGTTCTTC. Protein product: CASGPSYNEQFF.

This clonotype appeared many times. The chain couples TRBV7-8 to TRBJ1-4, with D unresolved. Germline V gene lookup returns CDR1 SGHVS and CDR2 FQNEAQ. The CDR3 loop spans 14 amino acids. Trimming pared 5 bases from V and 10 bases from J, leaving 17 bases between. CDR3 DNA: TGTGCCAGCAGCCACGACGGCCCTTTGAGAAAACTGTTTTTT. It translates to CASSHDGPLRKLFF.

The CDR3 DNA is TGTGCCAGCAGTTTTAATCTACGACTTATGGGGGGGCAAGGACACAATGAGCAGTTCTTC. Its protein is CASSFNLRLMGGQGHNEQFF. This rearrangement joins TRBV12-3 or TRBV12-4 to TRBJ2-1; a weak D match, TRBD2 (7 bases). V lost 3 bases and J 5 bases, leaving 29 bases between the germline ends. The CDR3 runs to 20 residues.

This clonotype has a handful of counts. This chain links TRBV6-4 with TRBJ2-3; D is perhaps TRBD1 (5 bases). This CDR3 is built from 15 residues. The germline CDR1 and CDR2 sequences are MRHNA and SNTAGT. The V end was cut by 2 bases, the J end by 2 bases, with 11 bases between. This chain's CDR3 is CASSDAVGPTDTQYF. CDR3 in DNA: TGTGCCAGCAGTGACGCGGTGGGGCCCACAGATACGCAGTATTTT.

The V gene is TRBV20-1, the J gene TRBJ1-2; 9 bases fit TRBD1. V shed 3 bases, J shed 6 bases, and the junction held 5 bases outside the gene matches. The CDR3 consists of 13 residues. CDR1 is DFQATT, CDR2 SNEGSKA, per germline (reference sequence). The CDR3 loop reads CSARRTGVHGYTF. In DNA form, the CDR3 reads TGCAGTGCTAGGCGGACAGGGGTCCATGGCTACACCTTC.

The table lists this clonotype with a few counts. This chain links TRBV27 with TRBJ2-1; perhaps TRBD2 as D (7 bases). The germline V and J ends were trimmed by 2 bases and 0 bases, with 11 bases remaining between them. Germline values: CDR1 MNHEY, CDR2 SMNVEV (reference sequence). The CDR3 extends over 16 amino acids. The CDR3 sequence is CASSLVGGPSYNEQFF. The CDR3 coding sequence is TGTGCCAGCAGTTTAGTGGGGGGGCCCTCCTACAATGAGCAGTTCTTC.

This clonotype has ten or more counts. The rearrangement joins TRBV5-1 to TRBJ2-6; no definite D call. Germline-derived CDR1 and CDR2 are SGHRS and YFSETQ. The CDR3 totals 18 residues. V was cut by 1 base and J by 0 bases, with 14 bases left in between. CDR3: CASSLSGVPYSGANVLTF. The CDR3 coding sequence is TGCGCCAGCAGCTTGAGTGGGGTTCCCTACTCTGGGGCCAACGTCCTGACTTTC.